This is a list of T cell receptor beta chains from one sample in a study of radiotherapy plus CTLA-4 blockade in lung cancer. Some clones are missing from TCRdb's copy, which holds only in-frame ones; the method was immunoSEQ multiplex PCR. The sample consists of roughly 90,000 clones, 80% to 90% of them appearing once. This specimen consisted of peripheral blood, obtained from a patient treated with radiotherapy plus ipilimumab. The origin of the receptors is a human donor with non-small cell lung cancer that progressed on radiotherapy plus ipilimumab. CDR3s include the opening cysteine and the closing phenylalanine or tryptophan. A D gene is named only where the DNA matches it firmly. Clone size is not always given. Where it is, it says once, few, many or a class for expanded clones.

>TRBV6-1|TRBJ2-5|-|13|TRBD2
CASSALAVETQYF
TGTGCCAGCAGTGCCCTAGCGGTGGAGACCCAGTACTTC
>TRBV25-1|TRBJ1-3|-|14|-
CASSEGRDGNTIYF
TGTGCCAGCAGTGAAGGCAGGGATGGAAACACCATATATTTT
>TRBV15|TRBJ1-4|-|14|-
CATSRIGANEKLFF
TGTGCCACCAGCCGCATAGGGGCTAATGAAAAACTGTTTTTT
>TRBV9|TRBJ1-2|once|13|-
CASSVDGRAGYTF
TGTGCCAGCAGCGTAGATGGCCGCGCGGGCTACACCTTC
>TRBV19|TRBJ2-1|-|16|-
CASNPRGARRTNEQFF
TGTGCCAGTAATCCCAGGGGGGCAAGGCGCACCAATGAGCAGTTCTTC
>TRBV6-5|TRBJ2-7|-|14|-
CASSRVGGYYEQYF
TGTGCCAGCAGTAGAGTGGGGGGTTACTACGAGCAGTACTTC
>TRBV27|TRBJ1-2|-|16|-
CASSPGQTFFRGGYTF
TGTGCCAGCAGCCCTGGACAGACGTTCTTTAGGGGCGGCTACACCTTC
>TRBV29-1|TRBJ2-5|-|10|-
CSGGAETQYF
TGCAGCGGAGGGGCCGAGACCCAGTACTTC
>TRBV19|TRBJ2-1|-|20|-
CASSIFQPVIAHSSYNEQFF
TGTGCCAGTAGTATTTTCCAACCCGTAATAGCGCACAGCTCCTACAATGAGCAGTTCTTC
>TRBV6-6|TRBJ2-1|-|15|TRBD2
CASSQKAGPYNEQFF
TGTGCCAGCAGCCAAAAAGCGGGGCCCTACAATGAGCAGTTCTTC
>TRBV18|TRBJ1-2|-|13|-
CASSPTELNGYTF
TGTGCCAGCTCACCCACAGAGCTTAATGGCTACACCTTC
>TRBV2|TRBJ2-1|-|14|-
CASSEGTSYNEQFF
TGTGCCAGCAGTGAGGGAACTAGCTACAATGAGCAGTTCTTC
>TRBV5-1|TRBJ2-3|-|14|-
CASRSLGSTDTQYF
TGCGCCAGCAGGTCTCTGGGGAGCACAGATACGCAGTATTTT
>TRBV7-6|TRBJ2-3|-|12|-
CASSPHTDTQYF
TGTGCCAGCAGCCCCCACACAGATACGCAGTATTTT
>TRBV2|TRBJ2-7|-|13|-
CANSRGSLGEQYF
TGTGCCAACTCTCGGGGGTCCTTGGGAGAGCAGTACTTC
>TRBV5-1|TRBJ2-3|-|18|TRBD2
CASRARPGLAGEPDTQYF
TGCGCCAGCAGGGCTCGTCCGGGACTAGCGGGAGAACCAGATACGCAGTATTTT
>TRBV11-2|TRBJ2-2|-|13|-
CASSPAPTGELFF
TGTGCCAGCAGCCCCGCGCCTACCGGGGAGCTGTTTTTT
>TRBV27|TRBJ1-1|-|13|TRBD1
CASSAGTVGKYFF
TGTGCCAGCAGCGCCGGGACAGTCGGGAAATATTTCTTT
>TRBV2|TRBJ2-7|-|16|-
CATRPPPGPRGREQYF
TGTGCCACCAGACCCCCCCCGGGACCCCGGGGGCGCGAGCAGTACTTC
>TRBV9|TRBJ2-1|once|15|-
CASSVSPNNGNEQFF
TGTGCCAGCAGCGTATCCCCCAACAACGGCAATGAGCAGTTCTTC
>TRBV2|TRBJ2-6|-|16|-
CASSDVARSGANVLTF
TGTGCCAGCAGTGACGTTGCGCGGTCTGGGGCCAACGTCCTGACTTTC
>TRBV19|TRBJ1-1|-|11|-
CASSIYTEAFF
TGTGCCAGTAGTATCTACACTGAAGCTTTCTTT
>TRBV5-1|TRBJ1-2|-|13|-
CASSLRDNYGYTF
TGCGCCAGCAGCCTCAGGGACAACTATGGCTACACCTTC
>TRBV19|TRBJ1-3|-|14|-
CASSLGGSGNTIYF
TGTGCCAGTAGTTTGGGGGGCTCTGGAAACACCATATATTTT
>TRBV5-1|TRBJ1-1|-|14|TRBD1
CASRSGTGETEAFF
TGCGCCAGCAGATCCGGGACAGGGGAGACTGAAGCTTTCTTT
>TRBV27|TRBJ1-1|-|17|TRBD1
CASSLRRTGGKNTEAFF
TGTGCCAGCAGTTTACGAAGGACAGGGGGCAAGAACACTGAAGCTTTCTTT
>TRBV29-1|TRBJ1-3|-|12|-
CSVAFSGNTIYF
TGCAGCGTTGCGTTCTCTGGAAACACCATATATTTT